Shown below are 26 T cell receptor beta chains from a single sample sequenced in a study of cytomegalovirus exposure and HLA in healthy donors (dated by TCRdb to about 2017). To prepare the library, the immunoSEQ multiplex PCR assay was applied. For the multiplex PCR, a mixture combining 60 forward primers for TCR Vbeta segments and 13 reverse primers for TCR Jbeta segments was used. TCRdb stores this immuneACCESS table with in-frame sequences only. Part of the clones is absent; in the studies checked, under half of the shortfall reflects unresolved V genes, and no reason is known for the rest. This sample gives around 64,000 clones in total; about 81% of them show up just once. In total, the top ten clones hold approximately 6.3% of the sample. Material for sequencing was PBMCs. The receptors were sampled from a man younger than 40 in good health and CMV-seropositive.

The rearrangement uses TRBV28 and TRBJ1-2; 9 nucleotides match TRBD1. The CDR3 has 11 residues. V gave up 9 bases and J gave up 5 bases; unmatched junction bases: 1. Germline-derived CDR1 and CDR2 are MDHEN and SYDVKM. This chain's CDR3 is CARQGAYGYTF. CDR3 bases: TGTGCCAGACAGGGGGCTTATGGCTACACCTTC.

J is TRBJ1-1 and V is TRBV6-5; 8 bases map to TRBD1. The CDR3 length is 11 residues. Germline V gives CDR1 MNHEY, CDR2 SVGAGI. V lost 6 bases, J lost 7 bases, and 1 base stayed unmatched. CDR3 in amino acids: CASRGTGEAFF. The DNA for the CDR3 is TGTGCCAGCAGGGGGACAGGTGAAGCTTTCTTT.

This clone was detected a few times. The chain couples TRBV4-3 to TRBJ1-1, with D uncertain. The CDR3 consists of 15 residues. CDR1 is LGHNA and CDR2 is YSLEER in the germline V gene. V dropped 4 bases and J dropped 7 bases, with 19 bases sitting between them. CDR3 in DNA: TGCGCCAGCAGCCGTCAGGAGGGCTGGGTGGGTGAAGCTTTCTTT. This gives the protein CASSRQEGWVGEAFF.

This clone was seen just once. The gene calls are TRBV27 and TRBJ2-1; 7 bases are a match to TRBD2. V trimming: 7 bases; J trimming: 4 bases; junction bases outside the gene matches: 13. The CDR3 has 16 residues. CDR1 is MNHEY, CDR2 SMNVEV, per germline (reference sequence). Here the CDR3 reads CASTPARKAGYNEQFF. The CDR3 DNA reads TGTGCCAGCACTCCGGCAAGGAAAGCGGGGTACAATGAGCAGTTCTTC.

V is TRBV2 and J is TRBJ1-2; perhaps TRBD1 as D (6 bases). Trimming removed 8 bases at V and 7 bases at J, with 14 bases between. Germline-derived CDR1 and CDR2 are SNHLY and FYNNEI. The CDR3 covers 12 residues. The CDR3 spells CASSGTRGGYTF. CDR3 nucleotide sequence: TGTGCCAGCTCCGGGACACGGGGTGGCTACACCTTC.

The rearrangement joins TRBV10-3 to TRBJ1-5; 7 bases are shared with TRBD1. The V segment lost 2 bases and the J segment 7 bases; nucleotides outside the gene matches: 11. Per the germline V gene, CDR1 is ENHRY and CDR2 is SYGVKD. This CDR3 is built from 16 residues. The CDR3 nucleotides read TGTGCCATCAGTGAGACCCGGACAGGTCGGGGCCAGCCCCAGCATTTT. It codes for CAISETRTGRGQPQHF.

The rearrangement links TRBV7-2 to TRBJ2-3, with TRBD2 matching 9 bases. V gave up 4 bases and J gave up 6 bases; unmatched junction bases: 14. The CDR3 runs to 17 residues. Germline V gene data show CDR1 as SGHTA and CDR2 as FQGNSA. CDR3 region: CASSSRGGGGVMDTQYF. The CDR3 DNA is TGTGCCAGCAGCTCAAGAGGGGGCGGGGGGGTTATGGATACGCAGTATTTT.

The chain combines TRBV6-4 with TRBJ1-1, with a possible D match to TRBD1 (5 bases). CDR1 MRHNA and CDR2 SNTAGT come from the germline V gene. There are 13 residues in the CDR3. The V gene lost 5 bases and the J gene lost 4 bases, with 11 bases spanning the gap. DNA for the CDR3: TGTGCCAGCAGTCAGGGTGGGGTCACTGAAGCTTTCTTT. It translates to CASSQGGVTEAFF.

As DNA, the CDR3 is TGTGCCTGGAGTAGGGACAGGGCGGTAGTCGAGGTTATGAACACTGAAGCTTTCTTT. It yields the protein CAWSRDRAVVEVMNTEAFF. V and J are TRBV30 and TRBJ1-1; 9 bases agree with TRBD1. CDR3 length: 19 amino acids. V shed 2 bases, J shed 0 bases, and the junction held 16 bases outside the gene matches. In germline, CDR1 is GTSNPN, CDR2 SVGIG (reference sequence). The variable domain in full, with the rest retrieved from reference TRBV30 and TRBJ1-1, is SQTIHQWPATLVQPVGSPLSLECTVEGTSNPNLYWYRQAAGRGLQLLFYSVGIGQISSEVPQNLSASRPQDRQFILSSKKLLLSDSGFYLCAWSRDRAVVEVMNTEAFFGQGTRLTVV.

In its sample, this clone was seen a few times. The chain joins TRBV5-5 to TRBJ1-1; D gene ambiguous. The germline gives CDR1 SGHKS, CDR2 YYEKEE (reference sequence). Trimming left V 1 base short and J 5 bases short, with 12 bases between. There are 14 residues in the CDR3. CDR3 in amino acids: CASSLLGTGTEAFF. The CDR3 DNA sequence: TGTGCCAGCAGCTTGTTGGGTACGGGGACTGAAGCTTTCTTT.

The CDR3: CASSLPGQSSYEQYF. The DNA for the CDR3 is TGTGCCAGCAGCTTACCGGGACAGAGCTCCTACGAGCAGTACTTC. The gene calls are TRBV7-9 and TRBJ2-7, with 7 bases fitting TRBD1. The CDR3 runs to 15 residues. V was pared by 2 bases and J by 0 bases, with 4 bases of the junction left unmatched. CDR1 is SEHNR and CDR2 is FQNEAQ in the germline V gene (reference sequence).

This clone was seen only a few times. The CDR3 nucleotides are TGTGCCACTGACGACAGGGCTGACTCCTACGAGCAGTACTTC. Amino acids: CATDDRADSYEQYF. The chain uses TRBV6-6 and TRBJ2-7; TRBD1 aligns across 7 bases. Germline values: CDR1 MNHNY, CDR2 SVGAGI (reference sequence). Trimming took 10 bases from V and 0 from J; bases not matched to a gene: 9. The CDR3 has 14 residues.

This chain joins TRBV27 and TRBJ1-1, with D uncertain. The V end was cut by 6 bases, the J end by 5 bases, with 13 bases between. The CDR3 is 13 amino acids. The V gene's germline CDR1 is MNHEY and CDR2 SMNVEV (reference sequence). DNA for the CDR3: TGTGCCAGCAGCCTGTTCTACTGGACTGAAGCTTTCTTT. Its protein product is CASSLFYWTEAFF.

V is TRBV6-1 and J is TRBJ1-6; D call uncertain. Germline V CDR1 and CDR2: MNHNS, SASEGT. Between the trimmed V and J ends, which lost 6 bases and 3 bases, there was a span of 9 bases. This CDR3 spans 14 amino acids. The CDR3: CASRRSDYNSPLHF. In nucleotides, the CDR3 is TGTGCCAGCAGGAGATCCGACTATAATTCACCCCTCCACTTT.

The chain joins TRBV5-1 to TRBJ1-2; D may be TRBD1 (5 bases). Germline V gene lookup returns CDR1 SGHRS and CDR2 YFSETQ. The V end lost 4 bases, the J end lost 7 bases, and 23 bases lay between the germline ends. CDR3 length equals 16 residues. For the CDR3, the DNA is TGCGCCAGCAGCCTACGGACCGACTCTAGCGGGGCTGGCTACACCTTC. It codes for CASSLRTDSSGAGYTF.

This clone was detected only once. The chain carries TRBV7-9 and TRBJ1-5; D not resolved. The CDR3 sequence is 17 residues long. The germline V gene encodes CDR1 SEHNR and CDR2 FQNEAQ (reference sequence). V gave up 5 bases and J gave up 0 bases, with 17 bases separating them. CDR3 sequence: CASSLSALKNSNQPQHF. The CDR3 nucleotides read TGTGCCAGCAGCCTATCTGCCCTCAAGAATAGCAATCAGCCCCAGCATTTT.

V and J are TRBV7-2 and TRBJ1-2, with D unclear. This CDR3 comprises 15 residues. Per the germline V gene, CDR1 is SGHTA and CDR2 is FQGNSA. V was trimmed by 6 bases and J by 8 bases, leaving 22 bases between them. CDR3 protein: CASSYPQVPPIGYTF. CDR3 DNA: TGTGCCAGCAGTTACCCCCAGGTTCCCCCGATCGGCTACACCTTC.

The V and J genes are TRBV5-3 and TRBJ1-5, with 10 bases matching TRBD1. TRBV5-3 qualifies as an ORF whose function is uncertain. V shed 0 bases and J 5 bases; nucleotides not matched to a gene: 2. CDR3 length: 15 amino acids. CDR3 sequence (DNA): TGTGCCAGAAGCTTGGCTGACAGGGGGCATCAGCCCCAGCATTTT. Its translation is CARSLADRGHQPQHF.

The V gene is TRBV30, the J gene TRBJ2-5, with a tentative D call TRBD1 (5 bases). The J call could be wrong; TRBJ2-7 is a better fit for the DNA end. The germline CDR1 and CDR2 sequences are GTSNPN and SVGIG (reference sequence). This CDR3 is 14 amino acids long. CDR3 amino acids: CAWSVFDSRIEQYF. CDR3 nucleotide sequence: TGTGCCTGGAGTGTGTTCGACAGTCGGATCGAGCAGTACTTC.

The chain employs TRBV15 and TRBJ1-6; D is ambiguous. This CDR3 is built from 15 residues. Trimming removed 4 bases from V and 5 bases from J, with 12 bases in between. The V gene's germline CDR1 is LNHNV and CDR2 YYDKDF (reference sequence). CDR3 sequence reads: CATSTPDFDNSPLHF. In DNA, the CDR3 is TGTGCCACCAGCACACCGGACTTTGATAATTCACCCCTCCACTTT.

The chain links TRBV6-6 to TRBJ2-7, with 7 bases identical to TRBD1. Germline-derived CDR1 and CDR2 are MNHNY and SVGAGI (reference sequence). Germline trimming cut 2 bases from V and 6 bases from J; bases unmatched to any gene: 4. This CDR3 is built from 13 residues. The CDR3 DNA sequence: TGTGCCAGCAGTTACGGGGCAGGGGGCGAGCAGTACTTC. Translation gives CASSYGAGGEQYF.

The chain has TRBV7-6 and TRBJ2-6; 8 bases are a match to TRBD1. The CDR3 is 16 amino acids. The germline V gene has CDR1 SGHVS and CDR2 FNYEAQ. The ends lost 3 bases at V and 2 bases at J; junction bases unmatched: 3. The CDR3 here is CASSLQGAAGANVLTF. DNA of the CDR3: TGTGCCAGCAGCTTGCAGGGGGCGGCTGGGGCCAACGTCCTGACTTTC. The variable domain in full, completed from reference TRBV7-6 and TRBJ2-6, reads GAGVSQSPRYKVTKRGQDVALRCDPISGHVSLYWYRQALGQGPEFLTYFNYEAQQDKSGLPNDRFSAERPEGSISTLTIQRTEQRDSAMYRCASSLQGAAGANVLTFGAGSRLTVL.

The rearrangement links TRBV27 to TRBJ2-3; TRBD2 is a possible D gene (7 bases). Per the germline V gene, CDR1 is MNHEY and CDR2 is SMNVEV (reference sequence). Trimming removed 1 base at V and 3 bases at J, with 14 bases between. The CDR3 is 16 amino acids. The CDR3 coding sequence is TGTGCCAGCAGTTTATATCGGGGGGCGGGGACAGATACGCAGTATTTT. It is translated as CASSLYRGAGTDTQYF.

Only a few counts were recorded for this clone. The V and J genes are TRBV7-2 and TRBJ1-6; the D gene is possibly TRBD1 (5 bases). The V gene lost 5 bases and the J gene lost 7 bases, with 12 bases spanning the gap. The CDR3 runs to 14 residues. The germline V gene encodes CDR1 SGHTA and CDR2 FQGNSA. The CDR3: CASSLGGGNSPLHF. The CDR3 DNA reads as TGTGCCAGCAGCCTCGGGGGAGGGAATTCACCCCTCCACTTT. The full variable domain, with the rest looked up from reference TRBV7-2 and TRBJ1-6, is GAGVSQSPSNKVTEKGKDVELRCDPISGHTALYWYRQSLGQGLEFLIYFQGNSAPDKSGLPSDRFSAERTGGSVSTLTIQRTQQEDSAVYLCASSLGGGNSPLHFGNGTRLTVT.

J is TRBJ2-5 and V is TRBV7-2; TRBD1 is a possible D gene (6 bases). The CDR3 sequence is 14 residues long. Germline V lookup: CDR1 SGHTA, CDR2 FQGNSA. The V and J ends lost 1 base and 2 bases respectively, with 8 bases between them. The CDR3 sequence is CASSLGQGQETQYF. CDR3 nucleotide sequence: TGTGCCAGCAGCTTAGGGCAGGGGCAAGAGACCCAGTACTTC. Full variable domain (rest looked up from reference TRBV7-2 and TRBJ2-5): GAGVSQSPSNKVTEKGKDVELRCDPISGHTALYWYRQSLGQGLEFLIYFQGNSAPDKSGLPSDRFSAERTGGSVSTLTIQRTQQEDSAVYLCASSLGQGQETQYFGPGTRLLVL.

The V gene is TRBV4-1, the J gene TRBJ2-5; 7 nucleotides match TRBD2. J was trimmed by 1 base and V by 1 base; bases with no gene match: 6. Germline assignment: CDR1 MGHRA and CDR2 YSYEKL. This CDR3 has 16 amino acids. CDR3 loop: CASSQGEGQGQETQYF. As DNA, the CDR3 is TGCGCCAGCAGCCAAGGGGAGGGGCAGGGCCAAGAGACCCAGTACTTC.